This TCR beta chain is drawn from a study of cytomegalovirus exposure and HLA in healthy donors (dated by TCRdb to 2017 to 2019). With respect to the entire study: An earlier analysis of approximately 600 of the donors reported 250 to 350 Gb of sequence data and roughly 110 million unique TCR beta sequences from approximately 180 million T cells. A few DR-DQ haplotypes were treated as single units for association and clustering because of strong linkage in the cohort. In a later analysis, previously published TCR beta repertoires from several hundred donors were re-analyzed and high-resolution HLA genotyping was added so that TCR occurrence patterns could be studied. On average, about 240,000 unique TCR beta nucleotide sequences were sequenced per donor among fewer than 500 genotyped donors of the cohort, with approximately 18% of those sequences being non-productive. The study was designed to test whether signatures of past pathogen exposure could be identified by cataloging public T cell receptors. The T cell repertoires of several hundred subjects were profiled by immunosequencing and related to cytomegalovirus serostatus. The number of donors typed differed by locus, with 629-630 for A, B, C, DRB1 and DQB1, roughly 550 for DQA1, 600 to 610 for DPA1, and 450 to 480 for DPB1. HLA typing covered class I and class II loci at four-digit resolution. Besides the first cohort of 666 subjects, a separate validation cohort made up of over 100 different subjects was used. Rather than drawing on any new phenotypic data, the later analysis identified candidate immune exposures from TCR beta sequences and the way those sequences occurred across donors. Alongside the repertoire data, information on donor age, sex, ethnicity and CMV serostatus was compiled. Of the approximately 400 genotyped donors, over 65% fell in the genetic ancestry cluster associated with self-reported Caucasian donors. In a later genetic analysis, genome-wide SNP genotypes for about 55% of the roughly 670 donors were used, and that subset was treated as a discovery cohort. Every repertoire in the discovery cohort had been generated on one and the same sequencing platform. An early release covering about 600 HLA-typed donors comprised approximately 300 gigabases of sequencing data and tens of millions of unique TCR sequences. An earlier analysis of 587 of the donors used high-throughput TCR beta sequencing to judge whether each TCR beta V gene segment behaved as functional or pseudogenic. High-throughput TCR immunosequencing, statistical association of individual TCRs with disease status, and machine learning were combined to predict cytomegalovirus infection status. Points the paper makes about the study in general: Roughly uniform sequencing depth across donors was assumed in presence/absence analyses, although this assumption may not hold. Because HLA typing was unavailable for some donors at each locus, only the typed subset was used in association tests. The classifier was reported to diagnose cytomegalovirus status with high specificity and sensitivity in both the original cohort and the validation cohort. Seventeen rarely observed V segments, including chromosome 9 orphons, were excluded from the earlier analysis of about 500 of the donors because counts were too low. A later analysis found that most CMV-associated TCR beta chains appeared HLA-restricted, with HLA associations seemingly driven largely by CMV exposure. A later genetic analysis associated a missense DCLRE1C variant with V-gene and J-gene trimming of TCR beta chains, and an independent cohort replicated the association. A later analysis associated 15,000 to 20,000 TCR beta sequences with specific HLA alleles at a false discovery rate of 0.05. In a later analysis, TCR association rates were found to vary across HLA loci, with the most associated TCRs seen for DRB1 alleles and the fewest for HLA-C alleles. Most TCR sequences were seen in very few donors, while some public TCRs were found in many individuals. A later analysis reported that several top co-occurrence clusters appeared linked to parvovirus B19, influenza, CMV and Epstein-Barr virus. A total of fewer than 200 TCR beta chains were listed by the study as associated with cytomegalovirus. Broadly in line with IMGT annotations, most TCR beta V segments showed up in productive rearrangements about 87% or about 30% of the time in an earlier analysis of approximately 600 of the donors. According to a later genetic analysis, donors in an Asian-associated ancestry cluster had fewer N-insertions in productive TCRs than the approximately 650-donor mean. Immune exposure information for the cohort was limited to CMV serostatus. In a later analysis, HLA-associated TCR beta chains were found to be more clonally expanded and to have lower generation probabilities than equally common non-associated chains. Because the 87-base-pair reads could not distinguish some IMGT-functional V segments, including TRBV6-2 and TRBV6-3, those segments were excluded. Linkage disequilibrium might explain the correlated functional status among segregating V segments, but an unknown experimental factor could not be ruled out. In vitro tests confirmed that a few of the cytomegalovirus-associated TCR beta chains recognize cytomegalovirus antigens. It was suggested by the authors that the approach could potentially be generalized to other disease states and immunological phenotypes. A further reported finding was that TCR beta sequences accurately predicted the HLA-A and HLA-B alleles for most subjects in the first cohort. A group of highly shared sequence variants was considered likely to be a technical artifact of the sequencing pipeline. In this cohort, only TCR beta chains were sequenced, and detectable features were limited by the absence of alpha or paired-chain data. Assigning TCR associations to individual alleles was difficult when HLA alleles, especially DR and DQ, strongly co-occurred.

Remarks on this clone: Its antigen remains unidentified. No much larger clone exists at a distance of one base, and base qualities are not known.

The library was built by means of the immunoSEQ multiplex PCR assay. For the multiplex PCR, a mixture combining 60 forward primers for TCR Vbeta segments and 13 reverse primers for TCR Jbeta segments was used. The CDR3 region of rearranged TCR beta genes was amplified from genomic DNA by a multiplex PCR assay. The amplified TCR beta libraries were sequenced on the Illumina HiSeq System as 87-base-pair reads. The paper's data handling went like this. In a later analysis, tens of millions of unique TCR beta chains were counted across the 650 to 750 repertoires, and approximately 11 million of these chains were shared by at least two donors. To remove PCR and sequencing errors, raw reads were error-corrected and collapsed into unique sequences using a nearest-neighbor algorithm that merged closely related sequences. To assign V, D and J gene segments, CDR3 sequences were aligned to IMGT reference sequences. For a sequence to be retained, a match of at least six nucleotides to both a V gene segment and a J gene segment was required. Rearrangements were called productive when the CDR3 lacked stop codons and stayed in frame with V and J; all others were non-productive. Following IMGT convention, CDR3 was defined as the stretch from the second conserved V-encoded cysteine to the conserved J-encoded phenylalanine. The earlier analysis of about 570 of the donors excluded any sequence lacking an unambiguous match to a single V gene segment. An earlier analysis of 587 of the donors called V segments functional above 56.7% productive rearrangements and segregating when the between-donor standard deviation exceeded 5%. A statistical classification framework was built to diagnose cytomegalovirus status from the catalog of TCR beta chain sequences. V and J gene assignment, in a later analysis, came from comparing TCR nucleotide sequences with IMGT/GENE-DB human TR gene sequences. Using the TCRdist pipeline, a later analysis assigned CDR3 sequences along with most-parsimonious VDJ recombination scenarios. In a later analysis, each TCR beta chain was defined by its CDR3 amino acid sequence together with its V-gene family, and reads lacking a unique V-gene family were excluded. In a later analysis, 500 to 650 highly shared, low-generation-probability nucleotide sequences were removed to address suspected cross-contamination and a sequencing artifact. In a later analysis, a clonal expansion index for each public chain was calculated from normalized within-repertoire ranks of inferred template counts. Generation probabilities in a later analysis came from a VDJ recombination model fitted to out-of-frame rearrangements, and those results were checked against IGoR. A later analysis scored TCR-TCR, TCR-HLA and TCR-CMV co-occurrence with hypergeometric tests, applying a repertoire-size bias correction to TCR pairs. A later analysis estimated false discovery rates by permuting HLA or CMV assignments 20 times. In a later analysis, co-occurring TCRs were grouped using DBSCAN, and TCRdist sequence similarity was added for clustering within HLA-allele-positive subsets. For co-occurrence clustering, repertoires with fewer than 30,000 or more than 120,000 public chains were excluded, along with four to six repertoires with anomalous nucleotide sharing. TCRdb provides this immuneACCESS table in a form limited to in-frame rearrangements. Some clones are lacking; in checked studies, under half of them reflect an unresolved V gene, and why the rest are absent is not known. V and J calls and clone size follow that table, whereas D and trimming were derived from the DNA. The sample data list more than 150,000 clones, and about 80% of these were observed just once. The top ten clones comprise 0.5% to 0.8% of the sample.

The cohort comprised under 700 healthy bone marrow donors. All cohort members were sampled while nominally healthy, although unrecorded immune exposures were likely present. The donor was CMV seronegative and was included in the group of several hundred seronegative cohort members. A peripheral blood sample was collected from each donor, and TCR beta sequencing was performed on peripheral blood mononuclear cells. Genomic DNA was extracted from the blood cell samples with the Qiagen DNeasy Blood Extraction Kit. The trim is 5 bases for V and 11 bases for J, with a gap of 15 bases between the germline ends. CDR1 and CDR2 are drawn from the germline V gene (reference sequence): SEHNR, FQNEAQ. Counted from cysteine to phenylalanine, this CDR3 has 12 amino acids. The entry retains the CDR3 DNA only, 36 bases that are in frame from base 1.

The rearrangement combines TRBV7-9 with TRBJ1-1, and perhaps TRBD1 as D gene, on 6 matching bases. Material: PBMCs. This TCR was recovered from a boy between 5 and 17 years old in good health and CMV-seronegative. In nucleotide form, the sequence is TGTGCCAGCAGCAAAAAACAGGGTATGGCTTTCTTT. It codes for CASSKKQGMAFF.